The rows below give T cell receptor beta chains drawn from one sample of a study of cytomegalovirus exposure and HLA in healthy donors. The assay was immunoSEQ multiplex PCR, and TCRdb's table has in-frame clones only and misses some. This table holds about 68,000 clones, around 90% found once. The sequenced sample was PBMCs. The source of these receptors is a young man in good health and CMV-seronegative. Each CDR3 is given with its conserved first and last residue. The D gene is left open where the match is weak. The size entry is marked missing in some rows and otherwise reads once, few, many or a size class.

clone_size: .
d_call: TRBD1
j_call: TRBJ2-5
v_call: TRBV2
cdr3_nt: TGTGCCAGCAGGGGGGACAGGGTGAAGGAGACCCAGTACTTC
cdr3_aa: CASRGDRVKETQYF

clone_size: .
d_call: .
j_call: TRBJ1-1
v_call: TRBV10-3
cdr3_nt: TGTGCCATCAGTGAGTCGTGGATAGCGGATGAAGCTTTCTTT
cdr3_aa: CAISESWIADEAFF

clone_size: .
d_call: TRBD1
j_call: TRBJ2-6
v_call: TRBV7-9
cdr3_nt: TGTGCAAAGGGGACAGCCCCCACTGATGGGGCCAACGTCCTGACTTTC
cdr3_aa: CAKGTAPTDGANVLTF

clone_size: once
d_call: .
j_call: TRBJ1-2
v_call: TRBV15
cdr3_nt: TGTGCCACCAGCAGAACGACAGTAGGCAGGACCTTCTATGGCTACACCTTC
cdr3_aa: CATSRTTVGRTFYGYTF

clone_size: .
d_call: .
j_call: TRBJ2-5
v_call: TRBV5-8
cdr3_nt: TGTGCCAGCAGCTTCTTCGGACAGCAAGAGACCCAGTACTTC
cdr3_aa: CASSFFGQQETQYF

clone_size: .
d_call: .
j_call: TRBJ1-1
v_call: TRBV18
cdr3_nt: TGTGCCAGCTCAGAAGTCCAAGGGGTAGTGTCTGAAGCTTTCTTT
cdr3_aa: CASSEVQGVVSEAFF

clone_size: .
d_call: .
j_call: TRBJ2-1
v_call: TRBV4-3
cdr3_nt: TGCGCCAGCAGCCAGGGAAGCATCGGTCAATCAGGGAACAATGAGCAGTTCTTC
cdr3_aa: CASSQGSIGQSGNNEQFF

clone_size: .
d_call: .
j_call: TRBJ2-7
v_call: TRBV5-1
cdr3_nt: TGCGCCAGCACTGGCACTAGTGGGCCGCGGGAGCAGTACTTC
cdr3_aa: CASTGTSGPREQYF

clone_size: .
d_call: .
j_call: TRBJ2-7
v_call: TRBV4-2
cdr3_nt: TGTGCCAGCAGCCAAGAGGGTACAGGGCGAATCTCCTACGAGCAGTACTTC
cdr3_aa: CASSQEGTGRISYEQYF

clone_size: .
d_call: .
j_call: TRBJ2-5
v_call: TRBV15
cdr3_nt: TGTGCCACCAGCAGAGATCCAGGCGCTCGGGAGACCCAGTACTTC
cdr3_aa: CATSRDPGARETQYF

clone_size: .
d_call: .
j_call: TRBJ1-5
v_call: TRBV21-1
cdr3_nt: TGTGCCAGCAGCATCCTCGGGACACACGCAGAACAGCCCCAGCATTTT
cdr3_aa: CASSILGTHAEQPQHF

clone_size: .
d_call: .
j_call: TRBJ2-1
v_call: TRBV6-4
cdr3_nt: TGTGCCAGCAGTGTTTATCCGGGCGGGAACTACAATGAGCAGTTCTTC
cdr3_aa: CASSVYPGGNYNEQFF

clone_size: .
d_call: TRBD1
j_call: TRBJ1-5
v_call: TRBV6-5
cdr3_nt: TGTGCCAGCAGTTCCCTGGAGGGGGCGACCAATCAGCCCCAGCATTTT
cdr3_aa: CASSSLEGATNQPQHF

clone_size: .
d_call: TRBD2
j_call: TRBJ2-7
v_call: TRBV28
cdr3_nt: TGTGCCAGCAGTGGGACTAGCGGTTGGAAGGGCGAGCAGTACTTC
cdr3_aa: CASSGTSGWKGEQYF

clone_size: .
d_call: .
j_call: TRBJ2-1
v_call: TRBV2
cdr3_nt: TGTGCCAGCAGTGTCCCTTCAAGGAAGGGGAATGAGCAGTTCTTC
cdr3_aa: CASSVPSRKGNEQFF